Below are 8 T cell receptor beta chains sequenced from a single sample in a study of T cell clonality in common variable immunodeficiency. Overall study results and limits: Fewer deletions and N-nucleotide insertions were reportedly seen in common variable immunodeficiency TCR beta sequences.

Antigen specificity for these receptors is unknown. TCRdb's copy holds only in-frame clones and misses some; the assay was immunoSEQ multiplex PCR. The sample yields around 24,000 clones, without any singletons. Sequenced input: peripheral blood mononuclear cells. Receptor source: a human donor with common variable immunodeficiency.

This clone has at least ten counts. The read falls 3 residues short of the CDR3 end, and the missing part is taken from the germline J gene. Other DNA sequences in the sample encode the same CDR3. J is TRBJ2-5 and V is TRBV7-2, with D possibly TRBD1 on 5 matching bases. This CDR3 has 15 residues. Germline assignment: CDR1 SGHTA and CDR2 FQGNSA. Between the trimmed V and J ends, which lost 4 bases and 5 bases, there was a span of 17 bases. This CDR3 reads CASSSSVGQAETQYF. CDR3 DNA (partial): TGTGCCAGCAGCTCTAGTGTGGGGCAGGCTGAGACC.

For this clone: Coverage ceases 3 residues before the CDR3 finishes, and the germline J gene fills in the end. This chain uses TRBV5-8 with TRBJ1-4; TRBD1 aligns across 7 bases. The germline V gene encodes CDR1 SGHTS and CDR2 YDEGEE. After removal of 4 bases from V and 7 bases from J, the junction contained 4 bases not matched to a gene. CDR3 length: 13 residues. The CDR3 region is CASSRRGSEKLFF. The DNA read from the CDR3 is TGTGCCAGCAGCCGCAGGGGGAGTGAAAAA.

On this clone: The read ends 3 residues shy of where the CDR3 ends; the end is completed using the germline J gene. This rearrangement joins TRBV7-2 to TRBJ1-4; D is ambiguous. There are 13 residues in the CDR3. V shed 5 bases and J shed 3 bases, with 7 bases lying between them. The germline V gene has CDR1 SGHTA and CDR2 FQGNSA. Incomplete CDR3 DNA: TGTGCCAGCAGCCGGTCGTCTAATGAAAAA. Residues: CASSRSSNEK. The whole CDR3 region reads CASSRSSNEKLFF.

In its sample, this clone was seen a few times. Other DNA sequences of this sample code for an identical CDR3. The CDR3 region is CASSPPRQGYEQYF. CDR3 DNA (partial): TGTGCCAGCTCACCTCCACGACAGGGCTACGAG. The gene calls are TRBV18 and TRBJ2-7, with TRBD1 identical over 7 bases. The read gets to within 3 residues of the CDR3 end, and the germline J gene fills in the rest. CDR1 KGHSH and CDR2 LQKENI come from the germline V gene. The CDR3 covers 14 residues. The V gene end was trimmed by 3 bases and the J gene end by 3 bases; junction bases not matched to a gene: 5.

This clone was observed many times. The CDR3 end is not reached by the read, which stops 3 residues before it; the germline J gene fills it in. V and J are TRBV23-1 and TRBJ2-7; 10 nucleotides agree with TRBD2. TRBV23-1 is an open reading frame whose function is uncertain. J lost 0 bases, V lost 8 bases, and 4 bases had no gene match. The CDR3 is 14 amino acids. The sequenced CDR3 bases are TGCGCCAGCGCGAGCGGGAGGGCCTCCTACGAG. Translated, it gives CASASGRASYE. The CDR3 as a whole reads CASASGRASYEQYF.

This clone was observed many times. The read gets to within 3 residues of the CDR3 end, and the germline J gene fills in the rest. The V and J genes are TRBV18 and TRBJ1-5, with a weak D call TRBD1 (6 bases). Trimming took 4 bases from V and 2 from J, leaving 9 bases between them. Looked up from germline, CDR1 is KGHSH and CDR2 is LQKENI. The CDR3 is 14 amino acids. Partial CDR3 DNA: TGTGCCAGCTCACAGACAGGCGGCAATCAGCCC. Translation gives CASSQTGGNQP. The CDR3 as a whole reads CASSQTGGNQPQHF.

The DNA read from the CDR3 is TGCGCCAGCAGCTTGGCCCGGCAGGGTCTCAACGAG. This codes for CASSLARQGLNE. The full CDR3 is CASSLARQGLNEQYF. The chain joins TRBV5-1 to TRBJ2-7, with D tentatively TRBD1 (5 bases). The sequenced fragment ends 3 residues before the CDR3 boundary, so the rest is inferred from the germline J gene. The germline V and J ends were trimmed by 0 bases and 5 bases, with 15 bases remaining between them. The germline gives CDR1 SGHRS, CDR2 YFSETQ. The CDR3 contains 15 residues.

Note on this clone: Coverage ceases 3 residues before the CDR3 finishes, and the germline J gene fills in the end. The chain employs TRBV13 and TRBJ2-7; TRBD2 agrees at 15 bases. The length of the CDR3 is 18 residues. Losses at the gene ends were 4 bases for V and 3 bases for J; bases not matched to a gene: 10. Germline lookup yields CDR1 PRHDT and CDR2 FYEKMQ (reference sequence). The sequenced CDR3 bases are TGTGCCAGCAGCTCCCGGACTAGCGGGAGGGCCGGGGGCTACGAG. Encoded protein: CASSSRTSGRAGGYE. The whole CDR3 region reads CASSSRTSGRAGGYEQYF.